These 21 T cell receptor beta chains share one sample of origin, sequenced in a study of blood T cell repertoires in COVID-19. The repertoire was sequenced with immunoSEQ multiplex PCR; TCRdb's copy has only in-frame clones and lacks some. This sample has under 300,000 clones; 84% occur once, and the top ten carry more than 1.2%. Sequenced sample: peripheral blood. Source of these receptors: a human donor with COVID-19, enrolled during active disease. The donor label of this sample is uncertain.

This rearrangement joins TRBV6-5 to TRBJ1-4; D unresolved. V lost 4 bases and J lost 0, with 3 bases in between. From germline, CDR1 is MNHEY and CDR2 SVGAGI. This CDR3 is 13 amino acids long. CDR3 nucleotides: TGTGCCAGCAGTTCTGCAACTAATGAAAAACTGTTTTTT. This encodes CASSSATNEKLFF.

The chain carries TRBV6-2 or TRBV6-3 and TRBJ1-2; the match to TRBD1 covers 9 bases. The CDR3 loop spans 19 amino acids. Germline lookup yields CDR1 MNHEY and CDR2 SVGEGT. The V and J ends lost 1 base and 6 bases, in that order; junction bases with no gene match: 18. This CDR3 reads CASSYFLPGQGRGNDGYTF. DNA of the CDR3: TGTGCCAGCAGTTACTTCCTACCGGGACAGGGAAGGGGAAATGATGGCTACACCTTC.

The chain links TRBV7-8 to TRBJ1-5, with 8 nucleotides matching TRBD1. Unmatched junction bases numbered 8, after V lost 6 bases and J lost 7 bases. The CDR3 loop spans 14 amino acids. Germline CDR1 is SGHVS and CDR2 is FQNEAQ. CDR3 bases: TGTGCCAGCAGGGAAGGACAGGGAGAGCAGCCCCAGCATTTT. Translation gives CASREGQGEQPQHF.

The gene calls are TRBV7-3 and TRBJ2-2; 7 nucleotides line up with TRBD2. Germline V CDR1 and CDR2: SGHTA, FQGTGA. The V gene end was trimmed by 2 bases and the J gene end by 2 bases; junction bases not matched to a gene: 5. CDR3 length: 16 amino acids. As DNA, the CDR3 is TGTGCCAGCAGCTTATGGGCTAGCGGTAACACCGGGGAGCTGTTTTTT. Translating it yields CASSLWASGNTGELFF.

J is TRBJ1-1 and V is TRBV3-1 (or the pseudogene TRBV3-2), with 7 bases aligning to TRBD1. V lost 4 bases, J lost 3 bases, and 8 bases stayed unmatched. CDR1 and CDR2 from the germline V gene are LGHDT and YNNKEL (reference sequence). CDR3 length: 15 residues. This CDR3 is CASSPYRGRDTEAFF. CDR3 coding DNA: TGTGCCAGCAGCCCATACAGGGGTCGGGACACTGAAGCTTTCTTT.

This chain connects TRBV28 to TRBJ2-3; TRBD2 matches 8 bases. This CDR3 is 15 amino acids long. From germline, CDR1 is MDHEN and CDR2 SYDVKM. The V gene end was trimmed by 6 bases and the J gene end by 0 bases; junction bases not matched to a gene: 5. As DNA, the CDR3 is TGTGCCAGCAGCCCCGGACTAGCCAGCACAGATACGCAGTATTTT. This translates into CASSPGLASTDTQYF.

The CDR3 DNA sequence: TGCGCCAGCAGCTTGATAGAGAACACTGAAGCTTTCTTT. The encoded protein is CASSLIENTEAFF. The chain employs TRBV5-1 and TRBJ1-1; D is undetermined. This CDR3 spans 13 amino acids. The V and J ends lost 1 base and 1 base respectively, with 5 bases between them. Germline V lookup: CDR1 SGHRS, CDR2 YFSETQ.

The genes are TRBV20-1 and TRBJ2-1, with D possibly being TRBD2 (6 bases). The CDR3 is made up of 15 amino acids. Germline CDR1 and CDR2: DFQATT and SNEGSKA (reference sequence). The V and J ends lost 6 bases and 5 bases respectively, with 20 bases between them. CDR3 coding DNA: TGCAGTGCAAGTCGACCGGGACTTGAACACAATGAGCAGTTCTTC. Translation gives CSASRPGLEHNEQFF.

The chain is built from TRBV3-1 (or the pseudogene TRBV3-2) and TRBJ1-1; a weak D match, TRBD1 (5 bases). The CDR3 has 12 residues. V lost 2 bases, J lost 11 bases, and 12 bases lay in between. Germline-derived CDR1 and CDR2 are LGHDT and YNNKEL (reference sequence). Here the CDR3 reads CASSQSIRAAFF. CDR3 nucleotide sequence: TGTGCCAGCAGCCAATCAATCAGGGCCGCTTTCTTT.

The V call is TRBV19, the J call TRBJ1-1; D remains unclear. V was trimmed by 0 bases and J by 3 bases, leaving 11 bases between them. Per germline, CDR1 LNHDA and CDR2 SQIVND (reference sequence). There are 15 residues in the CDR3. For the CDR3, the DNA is TGTGCCAGTAGTATAGATTGGCGAGGGTACACTGAAGCTTTCTTT. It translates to CASSIDWRGYTEAFF.

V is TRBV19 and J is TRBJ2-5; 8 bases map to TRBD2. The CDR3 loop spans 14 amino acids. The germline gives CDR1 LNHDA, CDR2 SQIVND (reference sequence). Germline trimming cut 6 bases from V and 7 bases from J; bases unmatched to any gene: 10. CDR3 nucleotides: TGTGCCAGTAGGGCCAGCGGGGGCCCGGGGACCCAGTACTTC. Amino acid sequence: CASRASGGPGTQYF.

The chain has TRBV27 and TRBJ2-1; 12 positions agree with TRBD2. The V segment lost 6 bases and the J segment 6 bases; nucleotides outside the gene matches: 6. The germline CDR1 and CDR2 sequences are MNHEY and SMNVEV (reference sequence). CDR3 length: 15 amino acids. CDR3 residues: CASRPSGRAGNEQFF. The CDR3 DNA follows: TGTGCCAGCAGACCTAGCGGGAGGGCCGGCAATGAGCAGTTCTTC.

In DNA form, the CDR3 reads TGTGCCAGCAGCCATGACAGGGGGCAGGGCAATGAGCAGTTCTTC. As protein: CASSHDRGQGNEQFF. The chain has TRBV5-8 and TRBJ2-1; 10 positions match TRBD1. The V and J ends lost 4 bases and 6 bases, in that order; junction bases with no gene match: 7. Germline assignment: CDR1 SGHTS and CDR2 YDEGEE. This CDR3 spans 15 amino acids.

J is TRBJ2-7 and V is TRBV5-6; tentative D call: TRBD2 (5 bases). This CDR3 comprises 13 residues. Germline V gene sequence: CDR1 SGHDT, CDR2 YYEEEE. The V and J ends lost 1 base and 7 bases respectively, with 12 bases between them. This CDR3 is CASSLWATGEQYF. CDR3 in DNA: TGTGCCAGCAGCTTGTGGGCAACGGGAGAGCAGTACTTC.

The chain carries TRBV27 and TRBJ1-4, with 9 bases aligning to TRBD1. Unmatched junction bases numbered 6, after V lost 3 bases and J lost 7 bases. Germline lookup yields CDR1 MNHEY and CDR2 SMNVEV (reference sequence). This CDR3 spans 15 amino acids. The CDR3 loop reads CASSLTRDRVEKLFF. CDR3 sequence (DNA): TGTGCCAGCAGTTTGACCCGGGACAGGGTTGAAAAACTGTTTTTT. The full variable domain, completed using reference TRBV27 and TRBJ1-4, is EAQVTQNPRYLITVTGKKLTVTCSQNMNHEYMSWYRQDPGLGLRQIYYSMNVEVTDKGDVPEGYKVSRKEKRNFPLILESPSPNQTSLYFCASSLTRDRVEKLFFGSGTQLSVL.

The CDR3 DNA follows: TGTGCCAGCTCCGGGGGAGTCGGGGATACGCAGTATTTT. Protein sequence: CASSGGVGDTQYF. The chain employs TRBV7-3 and TRBJ2-3; tentatively, D is TRBD2 (6 bases). Germline loops: CDR1 SGHTA, CDR2 FQGTGA. This CDR3 comprises 13 residues. V dropped 8 bases and J dropped 6 bases, with 15 bases sitting between them.

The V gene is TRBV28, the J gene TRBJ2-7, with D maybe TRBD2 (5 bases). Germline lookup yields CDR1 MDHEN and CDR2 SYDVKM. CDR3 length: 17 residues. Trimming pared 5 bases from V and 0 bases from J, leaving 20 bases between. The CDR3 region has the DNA TGTGCCAGCAGTCCTCTAGGGAGCAGCGCGAGCTCCTACGAGCAGTACTTC. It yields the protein CASSPLGSSASSYEQYF. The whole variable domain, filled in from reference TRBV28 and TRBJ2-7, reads DVKVTQSSRYLVKRTGEKVFLECVQDMDHENMFWYRQDPGLGLRLIYFSYDVKMKEKGDIPEGYSVSREKKERFSLILESASTNQTSMYLCASSPLGSSASSYEQYFGPGTRLTVT.

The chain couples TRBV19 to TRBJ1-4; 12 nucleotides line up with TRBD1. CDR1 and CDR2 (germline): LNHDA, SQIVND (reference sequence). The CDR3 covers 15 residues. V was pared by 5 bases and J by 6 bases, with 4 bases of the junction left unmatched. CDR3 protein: CASSAGTGGDEKLFF. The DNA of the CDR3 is TGTGCCAGTAGTGCTGGGACAGGGGGCGATGAAAAACTGTTTTTT.

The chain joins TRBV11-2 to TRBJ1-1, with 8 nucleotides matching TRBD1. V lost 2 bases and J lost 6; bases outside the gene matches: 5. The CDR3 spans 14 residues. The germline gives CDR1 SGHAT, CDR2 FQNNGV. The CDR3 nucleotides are TGTGCCAGCAGCTTATTTACAGGGGGACCTGAAGCTTTCTTT. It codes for CASSLFTGGPEAFF. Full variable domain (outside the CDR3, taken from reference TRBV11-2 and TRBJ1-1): EAGVAQSPRYKIIEKRQSVAFWCNPISGHATLYWYQQILGQGPKLLIQFQNNGVVDDSQLPKDRFSAERLKGVDSTLKIQPAKLEDSAVYLCASSLFTGGPEAFFGQGTRLTVV.

CDR3 nucleotides: TGTGCCAGCAGCTTGCCGGGACGTCCCGCGACAGGGGCCGGCTACACCTTC. Protein product: CASSLPGRPATGAGYTF. V usage is TRBV5-4 and J usage is TRBJ1-2; 8 positions match TRBD1. The CDR3 has 17 residues. V shed 1 base, J shed 8 bases, and the junction held 16 bases outside the gene matches. Germline CDR1 is SGHNT and CDR2 is YYREEE (reference sequence).

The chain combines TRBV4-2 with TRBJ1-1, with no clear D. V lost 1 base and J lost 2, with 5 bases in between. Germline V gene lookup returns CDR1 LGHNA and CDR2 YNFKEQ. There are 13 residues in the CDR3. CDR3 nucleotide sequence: TGTGCCAGCAGCCAAGTCGGTAACACTGAAGCTTTCTTT. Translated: CASSQVGNTEAFF.